This TCR beta chain was identified during a study of vaccination effects on CD4 cells after COVID-19. In the ViraFEST assay, antigen-specific CD4+ clonotypes were identified by expansion after peptide-pool stimulation. Isolation of CD4+ T cells took place after about ten days of culture. Vaccine recipients, nucleocapsid antibody negative, had no prior SARS-CoV-2 infection. V was pared by 1 base and J by 10 bases, with 15 bases between. CDR1 and CDR2 from the germline V gene are SGHRS and YFSETQ. The CDR3 covers 14 residues. Regarding this clone: Antigen unknown.

This table comes from immunoSEQ multiplex PCR, and its TCRdb copy is limited to in-frame clones, with some not included. The sample has tens of thousands of clones, about four fifths seen once; the top ten hold roughly 5.6%. The specimen was CD4+ T cells from PBMCs cultured with HCoV-OC43 spike peptides, collected before COVID-19 vaccination. Subset in this sample: HCoV-OC43 spike overlapping peptide pool stimulation. The V gene is TRBV5-1, the J gene TRBJ2-4; a possible D gene is TRBD2 (6 bases). The sequence came from a human donor who received a COVID-19 vaccine. CDR3: CASSLNPGVRIQYF. CDR3 nucleotide sequence: TGCGCCAGCAGCTTGAATCCGGGGGTAAGGATTCAGTACTTC.